These 21 T cell receptor beta chains came from one sample sequenced in a study of blood T cell repertoires in COVID-19. TCRdb's table, derived via immunoSEQ multiplex PCR, lists solely in-frame clones and lacks some. Counted here are more than 300,000 clones, roughly 90% occurring once; the ten biggest clones make up about 7%. Sequenced input: peripheral blood. The receptors come from a woman in her sixties or seventies with COVID-19, enrolled during active disease.

The chain employs TRBV24-1 and TRBJ1-3; no definite D call. CDR1 is KGHDR and CDR2 is SFDVKD in the germline V gene. CDR3 length: 14 residues. V lost 4 bases to trimming and J lost 0 bases, with 6 bases between them. The CDR3 DNA reads as TGTGCCACCAGTGACAGGTACTCTGGAAACACCATATATTTT. This translates into CATSDRYSGNTIYF.

The chain combines TRBV5-1 with TRBJ1-1, with 10 bases that match TRBD1. V was pared by 4 bases and J by 1 base, with 7 bases of the junction left unmatched. The germline CDR1 and CDR2 sequences are SGHRS and YFSETQ. The CDR3 is 16 residues long. The CDR3 DNA follows: TGCGCCAGCAGCCCTCGGGACAGGGGCACGAACACTGAAGCTTTCTTT. Amino acids: CASSPRDRGTNTEAFF.

The rearrangement uses TRBV29-1 and TRBJ1-5, with TRBD1 identical over 11 bases. Germline V CDR1 and CDR2: SQVTM, ANQGSEA. V was pared by 4 bases and J by 0 bases, with 8 bases of the junction left unmatched. The CDR3 runs 17 residues. Here the CDR3 DNA reads TGCAGCGTTGCCGGGACAGGGGGATCATATAGCAATCAGCCCCAGCATTTT. Protein: CSVAGTGGSYSNQPQHF.

This clone came up once. The chain carries TRBV5-6 and TRBJ2-7; 8 nucleotides align to TRBD1. The CDR3 is 15 residues long. The J segment lost 5 bases and the V segment lost 0 bases, leaving 7 bases of the junction unmatched. The germline CDR1 and CDR2 sequences are SGHDT and YYEEEE. The CDR3 nucleotides are TGTGCCAGCAGCTTGGGAACCAGGGGGCACCACGAGCAGTACTTC. It encodes CASSLGTRGHHEQYF.

This chain links TRBV9 with TRBJ1-2, with unresolved D. V lost 3 bases, J lost 4 bases, and 10 bases lay in between. The germline V gene encodes CDR1 SGDLS and CDR2 YYNGEE. This CDR3 comprises 13 residues. The CDR3 DNA follows: TGTGCCAGCAGCGCTAACGCCCTCTATGGCTACACCTTC. Amino acids: CASSANALYGYTF.

The V and J genes are TRBV24-1 and TRBJ2-3; D is unclear. V lost 2 bases and J lost 8, with 7 bases in between. The CDR3 totals 12 residues. Germline V gene sequence: CDR1 KGHDR, CDR2 SFDVKD. The CDR3 DNA is TGTGCCACCAGTGATTGGCGCGGTACGCAGTATTTT. It is translated as CATSDWRGTQYF.

Note on this clone: Sequence at one end of the junction differs from germline and may be a read error. This rearrangement joins TRBV11-2 to TRBJ1-6, with D unresolved. This CDR3 region has 14 residues. Germline loops: CDR1 SGHAT, CDR2 FQNNGV. CDR3 nucleotides: TGTGTCAGCAGCTGGGCAGTAAATAATTCACCCCTCCACTTT. It yields the protein CVSSWAVNNSPLHF.

In its sample, this clone was seen once. The chain couples TRBV24-1 to TRBJ1-2, with 8 bases fitting TRBD1. Germline V gene lookup returns CDR1 KGHDR and CDR2 SFDVKD. With 4 bases clipped from V and 6 bases from J, the junction kept 6 bases outside the gene matches. The CDR3 consists of 14 residues. CDR3 sequence reads: CATSDPGQGDGYTF. The CDR3, as DNA: TGTGCCACCAGTGACCCTGGACAGGGAGATGGCTACACCTTC.

V usage is TRBV5-1 and J usage is TRBJ1-2; TRBD1 matches at 11 bases. V shed 4 bases and J 6 bases; nucleotides not matched to a gene: 5. Per germline, CDR1 SGHRS and CDR2 YFSETQ. CDR3 length: 14 residues. The CDR3 region is CASSPGQGAHGYTF. The CDR3 DNA follows: TGCGCCAGCAGCCCAGGACAGGGGGCTCATGGCTACACCTTC.

The rearrangement joins TRBV7-9 to TRBJ1-1; D gene ambiguous. Germline CDR1 is SEHNR and CDR2 is FQNEAQ (reference sequence). CDR3 size: 14 residues. V dropped 5 bases and J dropped 4 bases, with 14 bases sitting between them. The CDR3 sequence is CASSPRGRTTEAFF. The CDR3 DNA sequence: TGTGCCAGCAGCCCGCGGGGTCGGACCACTGAAGCTTTCTTT.

The gene calls are TRBV7-2 and TRBJ2-1; 9 bases are shared with TRBD1. The CDR3 runs 17 residues. Germline V gene data show CDR1 as SGHTA and CDR2 as FQGNSA. The ends lost 3 bases at V and 1 base at J; junction bases unmatched: 7. The CDR3 region is CASSFTGGRGSYNEQFF. The CDR3 DNA follows: TGTGCCAGCAGCTTCACAGGGGGCCGAGGGTCCTACAATGAGCAGTTCTTC.

The chain carries TRBV7-2 and TRBJ2-7; tentatively, D is TRBD2 (6 bases). CDR1 is SGHTA and CDR2 is FQGNSA in the germline V gene. Trimming left V 2 bases short and J 5 bases short, with 7 bases between. The CDR3 length is 12 residues. CDR3 sequence: CASSLRGNEQYF. In DNA, the CDR3 is TGTGCCAGCAGCTTACGGGGGAACGAGCAGTACTTC.

The V gene is TRBV19, the J gene TRBJ1-1; the D is unclear. This CDR3 is 11 amino acids long. Germline V gene data show CDR1 as LNHDA and CDR2 as SQIVND (reference sequence). Trimming pared 0 bases from V and 8 bases from J, leaving 4 bases between. Written as DNA, the CDR3 is TGTGCCAGTAGTATAGATGTAGAAGCTTTCTTT. As protein: CASSIDVEAFF.

The chain combines TRBV10-3 with TRBJ1-1; D is perhaps TRBD1 (6 bases). V lost 10 bases and J 1 base, leaving 10 bases between the germline ends. In germline, CDR1 is ENHRY, CDR2 SYGVKD. The CDR3 is 12 residues long. The CDR3 region has the DNA TGTGCCACCCTGACAGGGAACACTGAAGCTTTCTTT. Residues: CATLTGNTEAFF.

In DNA, the CDR3 is TGTGCCAGTACCTATAGCGTAAACTCCTACGAGCAGTACTTC. It encodes CASTYSVNSYEQYF. The chain uses TRBV19 and TRBJ2-7; maybe TRBD2 (5 bases). Germline V gene data show CDR1 as LNHDA and CDR2 as SQIVND (reference sequence). This CDR3 region has 14 residues. The V and J ends lost 7 bases and 0 bases respectively, with 13 bases between them.

The genes are TRBV5-1 and TRBJ1-6; 9 positions match TRBD1. This CDR3 has 19 residues. CDR1 is SGHRS and CDR2 is YFSETQ in the germline V gene. J was trimmed by 11 bases and V by 2 bases; bases with no gene match: 20. This chain's CDR3 is CASSLALGWMDRGPAPLHF. CDR3 nucleotides: TGCGCCAGCAGCTTAGCCCTTGGTTGGATGGACAGGGGTCCGGCACCCCTCCACTTT.

This chain connects TRBV6-1 to TRBJ1-2; no definite D call. With 7 bases removed from V and 7 bases from J, the gap between germline ends came to 16 bases. This CDR3 contains 13 residues. CDR1 and CDR2 (germline): MNHNS, SASEGT. The CDR3 DNA follows: TGTGCCAGCATAAGCGGCACTGCGGGTGGCTACACCTTC. Its translation is CASISGTAGGYTF.

V gene TRBV12-3 or TRBV12-4 combines with J gene TRBJ1-2, with TRBD1 matching 7 bases. Losses at the gene ends were 5 bases for V and 7 bases for J; bases not matched to a gene: 7. CDR3 length: 13 amino acids. CDR3: CASSPGTEGGYTF. CDR3 coding DNA: TGTGCCAGCAGTCCCGGGACAGAAGGTGGCTACACCTTC.

This clone was seen more than once but under ten times. CDR3 loop: CATQISRGEQYF. CDR3 sequence (DNA): TGTGCCACCCAGATTAGTAGAGGCGAGCAGTACTTC. The chain employs TRBV7-9 and TRBJ2-7; D is uncertain. Germline loops: CDR1 SEHNR, CDR2 FQNEAQ (reference sequence). The CDR3 totals 12 residues. Trimming left V 10 bases short and J 6 bases short, with 16 bases between.

The rearrangement joins TRBV10-1 to TRBJ2-1, with 7 bases identical to TRBD1. V lost 6 bases, J lost 0 bases, and 11 bases stayed unmatched. CDR3 length: 17 amino acids. From germline, CDR1 is WNHNN and CDR2 SYGVQD (reference sequence). The CDR3 spells CASRESRGGLSYNEQFF. CDR3 nucleotides: TGCGCCAGCAGGGAATCACGAGGGGGCCTCTCCTACAATGAGCAGTTCTTC.

The CDR3 spells CAISESATGAWYF. The CDR3 region has the DNA TGTGCCATCAGTGAGTCGGCGACAGGTGCATGGTACTTC. The gene calls are TRBV10-3 and TRBJ2-5, with a tentative D call TRBD1 (6 bases). V lost 0 bases and J lost 13, with 15 bases in between. The CDR3 loop spans 13 amino acids. Germline V gene lookup returns CDR1 ENHRY and CDR2 SYGVKD.